What follows are 7 T cell receptor beta chains derived from one specimen sequenced in a study of blood T cell repertoires in COVID-19. TCRdb's copy holds only in-frame clones and misses some; the assay was immunoSEQ multiplex PCR. Of some 190,000 clones listed, roughly 84% are singletons. Sequencing used PBMCs or T cells enriched from blood (not recorded which). These receptors all come from a woman aged 25-40 years who had recovered from COVID-19.

The chain links TRBV28 to TRBJ2-7; 11 bases are a match to TRBD2. CDR3 size: 17 residues. Looked up from germline, CDR1 is MDHEN and CDR2 is SYDVKM. The ends lost 8 bases at V and 0 bases at J; junction bases unmatched: 12. The CDR3 region has the DNA TGTGCCAGCCCCAGGCTAGCGGGGGGAGGGTTCTCCTACGAGCAGTACGTC. Translation: CASPRLAGGGFSYEQYV.

This clone was detected only once. The chain is built from TRBV9 and TRBJ2-2; a possible D gene is TRBD2 (6 bases). Per the germline V gene, CDR1 is SGDLS and CDR2 is YYNGEE. V was shortened by 0 bases and J by 7 bases, with 13 bases between the two germline ends. CDR3 size: 15 residues. The DNA for the CDR3 is TGTGCCAGCAGCGTAGCGGGAGATTTCAGCGGGGAGCTGTTTTTT. Translated: CASSVAGDFSGELFF.

The genes are TRBV18 and TRBJ2-7; 10 bases are shared with TRBD2. The CDR3 totals 16 residues. The junction had 5 bases not matched to a gene; V was cut back by 3 bases and J by 0 bases. Per the germline V gene, CDR1 is KGHSH and CDR2 is LQKENI. The CDR3 spells CASSPTSGDHSYEQYF. The CDR3 coding sequence is TGTGCCAGCTCACCCACTAGCGGGGACCACTCCTACGAGCAGTACTTC.

V is TRBV5-4 and J is TRBJ2-1; 13 nucleotides line up with TRBD2. The germline V gene encodes CDR1 SGHNT and CDR2 YYREEE (reference sequence). The CDR3 spans 15 residues. The junction had 5 bases not matched to a gene; V was cut back by 2 bases and J by 9 bases. The CDR3 here is CASSLLTSGRIEQFF. As DNA, the CDR3 is TGTGCCAGCAGCTTACTGACTAGCGGGAGGATTGAGCAGTTCTTC.

The chain is built from TRBV7-2 and TRBJ2-3, with 7 bases that match TRBD1. Germline lookup yields CDR1 SGHTA and CDR2 FQGNSA. This CDR3 region has 14 residues. With V trimmed by 5 bases and J by 2 bases, 4 bases remained unmatched. The CDR3 spells CASSRTGVTDTQYF. DNA for the CDR3: TGTGCCAGCAGCAGAACAGGGGTCACAGATACGCAGTATTTT.

The CDR3 loop is CASSPQGGLSPLHF. The CDR3 nucleotides read TGTGCCAGCAGCCCCCAGGGGGGTCTTTCACCCCTCCACTTT. The rearrangement links TRBV5-6 to TRBJ1-6, with 7 bases aligning to TRBD1. The CDR3 is 14 residues long. J gave up 9 bases and V 4 bases, and 7 bases lay outside the gene matches. From germline, CDR1 is SGHDT and CDR2 YYEEEE.

The chain uses TRBV28 and TRBJ1-2; a possible D gene is TRBD1 (6 bases). This CDR3 has 13 amino acids. Germline V lookup: CDR1 MDHEN, CDR2 SYDVKM. Trimming removed 5 bases at V and 4 bases at J, with 11 bases between. CDR3 in amino acids: CASSGIRGYGYTF. The CDR3 bases are TGTGCCAGCAGTGGAATCAGGGGCTATGGCTACACCTTC.